Given below is one T cell receptor beta chain in context. Per the original data handling: Reference gene primer amplification gave estimated nucleated cell counts. This table comes from immunoSEQ multiplex PCR, and its TCRdb copy is limited to in-frame clones, with some not included. V, J and clone size reflect that table, while D and trimming were determined from the DNA. The repertoire holds 60,000 to 65,000 clones, 72% seen once, with 4.8% in the top ten. CDR3 length: 11 residues. Germline loops: CDR1 DFQATT, CDR2 SNEGSKA (reference sequence). V shed 3 bases and J shed 8 bases, with 10 bases lying between them. This sample was included in a study of blood T cell repertoires in COVID-19. Study-level information: Samples representing acute and convalescent COVID-19 were sourced from the United States, Italy and Spain. In each case, the material was cDNA or gDNA derived from T cells, B-cell-depleted T cells, or PBMCs.

This sequence joins TRBV20-1 and TRBJ1-2, with no clear D. This clonotype originated in a woman in her 70s with COVID-19, enrolled during active disease. Sequenced input: peripheral blood. The CDR3 sequence: CSARGPGGYTF. The CDR3 coding sequence is TGCAGTGCTAGGGGCCCGGGAGGCTACACCTTC.